This T cell receptor (beta chain) was identified in a study of CD8+ T cells in alopecia areata. Specified treatment: oral pan-JAK inhibitor, 5-10 mg twice daily. The germline gives CDR1 GTSNPN, CDR2 SVGIG (reference sequence). The CDR3 spans 15 residues. V gave up 2 bases and J gave up 1 base; unmatched junction bases: 6. Extracted RNA was reverse transcribed into cDNA, the sequencing template. Libraries were prepared by immunoSEQ multiplex PCR; TCRdb keeps only in-frame clonotypes and omits some of them. The sample includes some 190,000 clones, 66% of them seen just once. Here the sequenced sample was CD4+ T cells sorted from blood, taken around week 44, from a patient treated with tofacitinib. The rearrangement links TRBV30 to TRBJ1-1; TRBD1 agrees at 8 bases. This TCR came from a human donor with alopecia areata. CDR3 protein: CAWSPIRGQNTEAFF. CDR3 DNA: TGTGCCTGGAGTCCAATCAGGGGGCAGAACACTGAAGCTTTCTTT.